These 27 T cell receptor beta chains were sequenced from one sample in a study of T cells in tuberculosis. The data were produced by immunoSEQ multiplex PCR, yet TCRdb's version contains in-frame clones alone and is incomplete. The table lists 38,000 or so clones, around 96% of them singletons, with roughly 3.6% in the top ten. The sequenced sample consisted of PBMCs. These receptor sequences come from a donor between 10 and 29 years old with latent tuberculosis or without tuberculosis infection.

The CDR3 loop reads CASSLGQGGSYEQYF. Written as DNA, the CDR3 is TGTGCCAGCAGCTTGGGACAGGGGGGCTCCTACGAGCAGTACTTC. The genes are TRBV7-9 and TRBJ2-7, with 11 bases lining up with TRBD1. The CDR3 spans 15 residues. From germline, CDR1 is SEHNR and CDR2 FQNEAQ (reference sequence). The trim removed 3 bases at V and 0 bases at J, leaving 1 base unmatched.

This clone was recorded only once. The V gene is TRBV6-6, the J gene TRBJ1-5, with 8 positions matching TRBD1. This CDR3 is 15 amino acids long. CDR1 and CDR2 (germline): MNHNY, SVGAGI (reference sequence). J lost 3 bases, V lost 5 bases, and 6 bases had no gene match. CDR3 in amino acids: CASSPWTGYNQPQHF. DNA for the CDR3: TGTGCCAGCAGTCCTTGGACAGGGTACAATCAGCCCCAGCATTTT.

J is TRBJ1-2 and V is TRBV6-5; maybe TRBD1 (6 bases). The CDR3 has 14 residues. CDR1 is MNHEY, CDR2 SVGAGI, per germline. V dropped 6 bases and J dropped 4 bases, with 15 bases sitting between them. CDR3 protein: CASRYRDTSYGYTF. CDR3 coding DNA: TGTGCCAGCAGATATCGGGACACAAGCTATGGCTACACCTTC.

The chain couples TRBV19 to TRBJ1-2; D might be TRBD1 (6 bases). The CDR3 is made up of 12 amino acids. Trimming took off 6 bases at V and 3 bases at J, with 8 bases between the two ends. Germline V gives CDR1 LNHDA, CDR2 SQIVND (reference sequence). This CDR3 reads CASRRQDYGYTF. The DNA of the CDR3 is TGTGCCAGTAGAAGACAGGACTATGGCTACACCTTC.

The gene calls are TRBV30 and TRBJ1-1; the D gene is possibly TRBD1 (5 bases). Trimming took off 5 bases at V and 6 bases at J, with 16 bases between the two ends. Germline V lookup: CDR1 GTSNPN, CDR2 SVGIG (reference sequence). This CDR3 has 13 residues. CDR3 sequence reads: CAWYGAGASEAFF. The CDR3 DNA follows: TGTGCCTGGTATGGGGCCGGCGCTTCTGAAGCTTTCTTT.

The rearrangement uses TRBV5-4 and TRBJ2-1; 12 bases line up with TRBD1. V shed 4 bases and J 8 bases; nucleotides not matched to a gene: 4. The germline gives CDR1 SGHNT, CDR2 YYREEE (reference sequence). The CDR3 extends over 14 amino acids. CDR3 sequence (DNA): TGTGCCAGCAGCGGGGGGACAGGGGGCTATGAGCAGTTCTTC. Its protein is CASSGGTGGYEQFF.

This rearrangement joins TRBV5-5 to TRBJ2-7; weak D call: TRBD2 (5 bases). The germline V gene encodes CDR1 SGHKS and CDR2 YYEKEE (reference sequence). There are 15 residues in the CDR3. Trimming left V 0 bases short and J 2 bases short, with 12 bases between. DNA of the CDR3: TGTGCCAGCAGCTTGGTAGGTAGCGACCCCTACGAGCAGTACTTC. It is translated as CASSLVGSDPYEQYF. Supplemented by reference TRBV5-5 and TRBJ2-7, the full variable domain reads DAGVTQSPTHLIKTRGQQVTLRCSPISGHKSVSWYQQVLGQGPQFIFQYYEKEERGRGNFPDRFSARQFPNYSSELNVNALLLGDSALYLCASSLVGSDPYEQYFGPGTRLTVT.

V usage is TRBV18 and J usage is TRBJ1-5; tentative D call: TRBD1 (5 bases). Germline CDR1 and CDR2: KGHSH and LQKENI. The CDR3 has 14 residues. V was clipped by 6 bases and J by 2 bases, with 11 bases between them. The chain's CDR3 is CASSVEQGNQPQHF. For the CDR3, the DNA is TGTGCCAGCTCCGTGGAACAGGGCAATCAGCCCCAGCATTTT.

The V gene is TRBV25-1, the J gene TRBJ2-2; 7 nucleotides match TRBD2. This CDR3 has 16 residues. Germline values: CDR1 MGHDK, CDR2 SYGVNS. With V trimmed by 1 base and J by 4 bases, 6 bases remained unmatched. CDR3: CASSESMRGSTGELFF. CDR3 bases: TGTGCCAGCAGTGAATCAATGCGGGGGAGCACCGGGGAGCTGTTTTTT.

This chain connects TRBV6-6 to TRBJ1-2, with 9 bases lining up with TRBD1. Germline CDR1 MNHNY, CDR2 SVGAGI (reference sequence). V dropped 8 bases and J dropped 6; count of bases not matched to a gene: 10. CDR3 length: 14 residues. CDR3 DNA sequence: TGTGCCAGCCTCGGACAGGGGACTGGAGATGGCTACACCTTC. Encoded protein: CASLGQGTGDGYTF.

The chain recombines TRBV7-9 with TRBJ1-1; no definite D call. The germline V gene has CDR1 SEHNR and CDR2 FQNEAQ (reference sequence). This CDR3 is built from 12 residues. Trimming removed 4 bases from V and 8 bases from J, with 11 bases in between. The CDR3 reads CASSSTSREAFF. The CDR3 DNA sequence: TGTGCCAGCAGCTCGACCTCGCGGGAAGCTTTCTTT.

This sequence joins TRBV5-1 and TRBJ1-2; 8 bases are shared with TRBD1. CDR1 and CDR2 (germline): SGHRS, YFSETQ. The CDR3 runs to 17 residues. V lost 4 bases and J lost 2; bases outside the gene matches: 13. The CDR3 here is CASSPAPGQVLNYGYTF. The CDR3, as DNA: TGCGCCAGCAGCCCCGCCCCGGGACAGGTCCTCAACTATGGCTACACCTTC.

V and J are TRBV28 and TRBJ2-4; TRBD2 is a possible D gene (6 bases). The V gene's germline CDR1 is MDHEN and CDR2 SYDVKM. Trimming removed 5 bases from V and 8 bases from J, with 16 bases in between. The CDR3 spans 14 residues. The CDR3, as DNA: TGTGCCAGCAGTCTCCCGGGAGAGCGGCACATTCAGTACTTC. Its translation: CASSLPGERHIQYF.

The chain couples TRBV20-1 to TRBJ1-4; D remains ambiguous. The germline gives CDR1 DFQATT, CDR2 SNEGSKA (reference sequence). This CDR3 comprises 11 residues. Trimming shortened V by 2 bases and J by 14 bases, and 12 bases separated the two germline ends. CDR3 sequence reads: CSARPVSRLFF. The CDR3 nucleotides are TGCAGTGCTAGACCGGTCTCGAGGCTGTTTTTT.

This chain connects TRBV4-1 to TRBJ2-7, with D possibly being TRBD2 (6 bases). Trimming left V 4 bases short and J 0 bases short, with 10 bases between. Per germline, CDR1 MGHRA and CDR2 YSYEKL. There are 14 residues in the CDR3. The CDR3 nucleotides are TGCGCCAGCAGCCTGGGACTCTTCTCCTACGAGCAGTACTTC. Translating it yields CASSLGLFSYEQYF.

V and J are TRBV11-1 and TRBJ2-5; D is ambiguous. Germline CDR1 and CDR2: SGHAT and FQDESV (reference sequence). The germline V and J ends were trimmed by 3 bases and 2 bases, with 4 bases remaining between them. The CDR3 is 12 residues long. The CDR3 region has the DNA TGTGCCAGCAGCTTCTCGCAAGAGACCCAGTACTTC. Its translation: CASSFSQETQYF.

V and J are TRBV6-6 and TRBJ1-1; unclear D gene. CDR3 length: 15 amino acids. Looked up from germline, CDR1 is MNHNY and CDR2 is SVGAGI (reference sequence). With 6 bases removed from V and 0 bases from J, the gap between germline ends came to 14 bases. The DNA for the CDR3 is TGTGCCAGCAGCCCCCAAAAGAGCATGAACACTGAAGCTTTCTTT. The encoded protein is CASSPQKSMNTEAFF.

This chain joins TRBV6-5 and TRBJ1-2; 11 nucleotides line up with TRBD1. This CDR3 has 14 residues. The germline CDR1 and CDR2 sequences are MNHEY and SVGAGI. V was pared by 5 bases and J by 8 bases, with 7 bases of the junction left unmatched. CDR3 residues: CASSPPGTGGGYTF. The DNA of the CDR3 is TGTGCCAGCAGTCCACCAGGGACAGGGGGGGGCTACACCTTC.

The rearrangement uses TRBV6-5 and TRBJ1-2; no firm D call. Trimming cost V 4 bases and J 5 bases, with 17 bases left between them. The CDR3 totals 15 residues. The germline V gene encodes CDR1 MNHEY and CDR2 SVGAGI. The CDR3 is CASSFDEGSFYGYTF. CDR3 bases: TGTGCCAGCAGTTTTGACGAAGGGAGTTTTTATGGCTACACCTTC.

This chain connects TRBV30 to TRBJ1-1, with D hard to call. V was trimmed by 3 bases and J by 10 bases, leaving 15 bases between them. Per germline, CDR1 GTSNPN and CDR2 SVGIG (reference sequence). The length of the CDR3 is 12 residues. The CDR3 DNA reads TGTGCCTGGAGGCGACTTACCGGTGGAGCTTTCTTT. As protein: CAWRRLTGGAFF.

The chain couples TRBV12-5 to TRBJ2-2; 10 bases fit TRBD1. The germline V gene encodes CDR1 LGHNT and CDR2 FRNRAP. The trim removed 1 base at V and 5 bases at J, leaving 4 bases unmatched. The CDR3 consists of 16 residues. In DNA form, the CDR3 reads TGTGCTAGTGGTTTGGCCGGGACAGGGGCTACCGGGGAGCTGTTTTTT. Its translation: CASGLAGTGATGELFF.

This rearrangement joins TRBV5-1 to TRBJ2-2; 9 bases are shared with TRBD1. CDR3 length equals 16 residues. Germline trimming cut 1 base from V and 3 bases from J; bases unmatched to any gene: 4. CDR1 is SGHRS and CDR2 is YFSETQ in the germline V gene. This CDR3 is CASSLRGQGDTGELFF. The CDR3 DNA follows: TGCGCCAGCAGCTTGAGGGGACAGGGCGACACCGGGGAGCTGTTTTTT.

The chain joins TRBV6-5 to TRBJ1-1; TRBD1 might be the D (5 bases). The germline gives CDR1 MNHEY, CDR2 SVGAGI. V gave up 2 bases and J gave up 5 bases, with 18 bases separating them. The CDR3 extends over 16 amino acids. CDR3 loop: CASSYRPLGLRTEAFF. The CDR3 DNA is TGTGCCAGCAGTTACAGGCCTTTGGGGCTCCGGACTGAAGCTTTCTTT.

J is TRBJ1-1 and V is TRBV28; 8 nucleotides align to TRBD1. The CDR3 totals 17 residues. The ends lost 6 bases at V and 2 bases at J; junction bases unmatched: 14. Germline V gives CDR1 MDHEN, CDR2 SYDVKM. The DNA for the CDR3 is TGTGCCAGCAGCACCAGGGGGCAGGCGGCAAGAAACACTGAAGCTTTCTTT. Translating it yields CASSTRGQAARNTEAFF.

This chain connects TRBV20-1 to TRBJ2-1; D gene ambiguous. This CDR3 is built from 10 residues. V lost 6 bases to trimming and J lost 7 bases, with 7 bases between them. Germline CDR1 is DFQATT and CDR2 is SNEGSKA (reference sequence). The CDR3 coding sequence is TGCAGTGCCGACAAAAATGAGCAGTTCTTC. This gives the protein CSADKNEQFF.

CDR3 sequence: CASSTLGANTGELFF. The CDR3 DNA is TGTGCCAGCAGTACCCTCGGGGCGAACACCGGGGAGCTGTTTTTT. V and J are TRBV6-5 and TRBJ2-2, with TRBD2 as a possible D gene (5 bases). V lost 5 bases and J 0 bases, leaving 10 bases between the germline ends. Germline-derived CDR1 and CDR2 are MNHEY and SVGAGI. This CDR3 comprises 15 residues.

This chain joins TRBV28 and TRBJ2-3; no clear D. This CDR3 comprises 13 residues. CDR1 and CDR2 (germline): MDHEN, SYDVKM. Trimming pared 2 bases from V and 0 bases from J, leaving 3 bases between. CDR3: CASSLLSTDTQYF. CDR3 bases: TGTGCCAGCAGTTTACTGAGCACAGATACGCAGTATTTT. The full variable domain, completed using reference TRBV28 and TRBJ2-3, is DVKVTQSSRYLVKRTGEKVFLECVQDMDHENMFWYRQDPGLGLRLIYFSYDVKMKEKGDIPEGYSVSREKKERFSLILESASTNQTSMYLCASSLLSTDTQYFGPGTRLTVL.